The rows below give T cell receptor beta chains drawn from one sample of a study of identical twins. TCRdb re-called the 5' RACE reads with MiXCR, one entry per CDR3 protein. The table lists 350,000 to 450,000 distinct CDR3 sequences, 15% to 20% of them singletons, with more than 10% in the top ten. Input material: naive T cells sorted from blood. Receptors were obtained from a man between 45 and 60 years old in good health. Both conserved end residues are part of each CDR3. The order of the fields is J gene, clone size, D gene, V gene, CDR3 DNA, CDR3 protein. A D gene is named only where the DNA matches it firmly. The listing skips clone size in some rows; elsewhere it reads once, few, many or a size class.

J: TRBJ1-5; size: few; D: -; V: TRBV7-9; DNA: TGTGCCAGCAGCTTAGGGTCCCGGCCTGGTCAGCCCCAGCATTTT; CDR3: CASSLGSRPGQPQHF
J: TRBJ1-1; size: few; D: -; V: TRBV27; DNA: TGTGCCAGCAGTTTTGCGGCGGGGGGCGGCACTGAAGCTTTCTTT; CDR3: CASSFAAGGGTEAFF
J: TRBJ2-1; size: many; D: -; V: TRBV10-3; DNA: TGTGCCATCAGTAAGGACGAGCTGCAGTTCTTC; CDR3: CAISKDELQFF
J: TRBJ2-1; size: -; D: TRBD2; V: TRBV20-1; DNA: TGCAGTGCTAGGGTCGGGCTAGCGGGGATGAAAACCTACAATGAGCAGTTCTTC; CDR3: CSARVGLAGMKTYNEQFF
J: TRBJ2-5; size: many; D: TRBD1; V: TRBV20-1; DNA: TGCAGTGCTAGAGGACAGGGGAGCATGACACCGCGCACGGAGACCCAGTACTTC; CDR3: CSARGQGSMTPRTETQYF
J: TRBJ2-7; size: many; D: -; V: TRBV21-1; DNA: TGTGCCAGCAGCATCTCCGGGACAGGGTTCTACGAGCAGTACTTC; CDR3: CASSISGTGFYEQYF
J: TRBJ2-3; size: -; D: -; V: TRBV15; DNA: TGTGCCACCAGCAGAGATCGGGGGGATACGCAGTATTTT; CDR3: CATSRDRGDTQYF
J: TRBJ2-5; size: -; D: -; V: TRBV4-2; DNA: TGTGCCAGCAGCCAAGAGAGTATGCGGCGAGGGGAGACCCAGTACTTC; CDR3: CASSQESMRRGETQYF
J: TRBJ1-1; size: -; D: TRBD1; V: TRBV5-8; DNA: TGTGCCAGCAGCGCGGGACAGGGGGCGGAAGCTTTCTTT; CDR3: CASSAGQGAEAFF
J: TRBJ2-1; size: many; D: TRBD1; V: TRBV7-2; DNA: TGTGCCAGCAGGCTAGGGACAGGGCACTACAATGAGCAGTTCTTC; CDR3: CASRLGTGHYNEQFF
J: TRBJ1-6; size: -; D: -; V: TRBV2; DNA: TGTGCCAGCAGGACCGGGACGGGAGCTTTTTCACCCCTCCACTTT; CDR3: CASRTGTGAFSPLHF
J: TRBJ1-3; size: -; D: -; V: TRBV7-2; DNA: TGTGCCAGCAGCTTAGAAGTGGGGGCGCATCACACCATATATTTT; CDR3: CASSLEVGAHHTIYF
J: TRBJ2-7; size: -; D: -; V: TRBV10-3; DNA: TGTGCCATCAGTGGGACGCCTTCTGACGAGCAGTACTTC; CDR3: CAISGTPSDEQYF
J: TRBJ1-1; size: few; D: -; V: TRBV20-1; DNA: TGCAGTGCTAACCGACCCTACATGAACACTGAAGCTTTCTTT; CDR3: CSANRPYMNTEAFF